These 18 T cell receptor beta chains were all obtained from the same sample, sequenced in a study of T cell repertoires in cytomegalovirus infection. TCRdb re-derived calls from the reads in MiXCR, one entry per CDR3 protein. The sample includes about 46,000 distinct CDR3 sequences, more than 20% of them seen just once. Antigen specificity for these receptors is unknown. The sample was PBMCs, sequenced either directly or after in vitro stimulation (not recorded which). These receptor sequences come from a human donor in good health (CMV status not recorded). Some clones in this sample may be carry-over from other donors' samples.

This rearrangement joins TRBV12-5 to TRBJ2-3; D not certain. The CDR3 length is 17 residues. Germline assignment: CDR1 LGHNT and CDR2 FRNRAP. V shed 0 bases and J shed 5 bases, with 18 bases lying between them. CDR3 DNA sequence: TGTGCTAGTGGTTTGGTACTGGCCGGGTCCGGCAGAGATACGCAGTATTTT. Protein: CASGLVLAGSGRDTQYF.

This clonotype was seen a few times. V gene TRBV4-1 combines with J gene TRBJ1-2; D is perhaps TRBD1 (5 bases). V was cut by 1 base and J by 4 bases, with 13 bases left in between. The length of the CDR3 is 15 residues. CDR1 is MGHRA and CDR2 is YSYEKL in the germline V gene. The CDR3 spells CASSQGGVKSYGYTF. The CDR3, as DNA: TGCGCCAGCAGCCAAGGGGGGGTTAAATCCTATGGCTACACCTTC.

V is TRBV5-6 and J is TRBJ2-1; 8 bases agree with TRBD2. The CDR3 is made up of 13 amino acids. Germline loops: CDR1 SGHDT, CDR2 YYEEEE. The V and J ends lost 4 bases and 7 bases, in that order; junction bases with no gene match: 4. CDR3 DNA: TGTGCCAGCAGCCTGACTAGCGAGAATGAGCAGTTCTTC. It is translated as CASSLTSENEQFF.

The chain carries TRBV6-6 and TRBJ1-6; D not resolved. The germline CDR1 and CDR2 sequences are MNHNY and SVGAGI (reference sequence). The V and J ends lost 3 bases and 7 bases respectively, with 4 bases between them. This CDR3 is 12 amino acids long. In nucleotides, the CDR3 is TGTGCCAGCAGTTATTTGAATTCACCCCTCCACTTT. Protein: CASSYLNSPLHF.

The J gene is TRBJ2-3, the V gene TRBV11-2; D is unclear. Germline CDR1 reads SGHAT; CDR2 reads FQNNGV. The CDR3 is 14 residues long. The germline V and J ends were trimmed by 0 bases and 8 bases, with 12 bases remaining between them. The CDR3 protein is CASSLDGVSGTQYF. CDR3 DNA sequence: TGTGCCAGCAGCTTAGATGGGGTCTCGGGTACGCAGTATTTT.

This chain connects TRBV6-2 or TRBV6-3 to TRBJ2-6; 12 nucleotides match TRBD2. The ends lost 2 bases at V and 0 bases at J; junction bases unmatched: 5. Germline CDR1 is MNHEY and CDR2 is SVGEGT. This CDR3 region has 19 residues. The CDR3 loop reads CASSYPGLAGPSGANVLTF. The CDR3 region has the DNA TGTGCCAGCAGTTACCCCGGACTAGCGGGACCCTCTGGGGCCAACGTCCTGACTTTC.

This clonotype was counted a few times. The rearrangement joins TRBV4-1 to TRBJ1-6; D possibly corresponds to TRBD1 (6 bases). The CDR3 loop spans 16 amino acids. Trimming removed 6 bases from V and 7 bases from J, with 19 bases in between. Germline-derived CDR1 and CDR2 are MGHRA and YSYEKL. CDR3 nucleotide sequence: TGCGCCAGCAGGGACCTGACAGGAAGCCTAAATTCACCCCTCCACTTT. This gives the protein CASRDLTGSLNSPLHF.

CDR3 sequence: CASRPDRGGLYEQYF. CDR3 DNA sequence: TGCGCCAGCAGACCCGACAGGGGTGGCCTCTACGAGCAGTACTTC. The chain links TRBV5-1 to TRBJ2-7; 8 positions agree with TRBD1. Germline trimming cut 5 bases from V and 3 bases from J; bases unmatched to any gene: 10. CDR1 and CDR2 (germline): SGHRS, YFSETQ. There are 15 residues in the CDR3.

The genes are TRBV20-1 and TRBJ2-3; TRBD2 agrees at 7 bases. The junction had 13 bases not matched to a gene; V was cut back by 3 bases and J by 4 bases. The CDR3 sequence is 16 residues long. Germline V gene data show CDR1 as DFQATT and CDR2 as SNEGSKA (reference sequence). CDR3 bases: TGCAGTGCTAGCGCCTGGGGACTATCAAGGGCAGATACGCAGTATTTT. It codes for CSASAWGLSRADTQYF.

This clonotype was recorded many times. The DNA for the CDR3 is TGTGCCAGCAGTACCGGGACAGGGGGCCTGGAGACCCAGTACTTC. Translated, it gives CASSTGTGGLETQYF. The rearrangement uses TRBV6-1 and TRBJ2-5; 12 bases fit TRBD1. V lost 5 bases, J lost 5 bases, and 6 bases stayed unmatched. The CDR3 covers 15 residues. CDR1 and CDR2 from the germline V gene are MNHNS and SASEGT.

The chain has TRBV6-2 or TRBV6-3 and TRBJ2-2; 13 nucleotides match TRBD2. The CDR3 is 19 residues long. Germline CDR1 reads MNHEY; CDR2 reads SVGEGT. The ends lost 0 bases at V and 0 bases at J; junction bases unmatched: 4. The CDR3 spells CASSYSLAGGDPNTGELFF. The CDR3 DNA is TGTGCCAGCAGTTACTCACTAGCGGGAGGGGACCCGAACACCGGGGAGCTGTTTTTT.

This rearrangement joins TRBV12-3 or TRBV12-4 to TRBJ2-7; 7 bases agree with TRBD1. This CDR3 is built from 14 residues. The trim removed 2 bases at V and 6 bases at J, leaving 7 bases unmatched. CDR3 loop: CASSLLQGQAEQYF. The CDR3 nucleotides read TGTGCCAGCAGTTTACTACAAGGACAGGCCGAGCAGTACTTC.

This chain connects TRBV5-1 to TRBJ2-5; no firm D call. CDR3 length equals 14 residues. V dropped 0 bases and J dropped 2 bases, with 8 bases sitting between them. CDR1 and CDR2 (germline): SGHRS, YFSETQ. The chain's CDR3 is CASSLVRSQETQYF. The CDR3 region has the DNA TGCGCCAGCAGCTTGGTTCGTTCACAAGAGACCCAGTACTTC.

The CDR3: CSTHETTNTDTQYF. In DNA, the CDR3 is TGCAGCACACACGAGACGACGAACACAGATACGCAGTATTTT. This chain uses TRBV20-1 with TRBJ2-3; D is unclear. Germline CDR1 and CDR2: DFQATT and SNEGSKA (reference sequence). This CDR3 spans 14 amino acids.

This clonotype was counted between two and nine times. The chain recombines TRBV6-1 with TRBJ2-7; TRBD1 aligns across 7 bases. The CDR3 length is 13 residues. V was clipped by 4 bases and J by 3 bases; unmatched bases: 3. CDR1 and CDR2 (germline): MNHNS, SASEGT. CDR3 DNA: TGTGCCAGCAGTGGGGGGACAGACTACGAGCAGTACTTC. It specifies CASSGGTDYEQYF.

The CDR3 DNA follows: TGTGCCAGCAAGGCGGGACGAGGCAATCAGCCCCAGCATTTT. The encoded protein is CASKAGRGNQPQHF. This sequence joins TRBV2 and TRBJ1-5; a possible D gene is TRBD1 (5 bases). Trimming shortened V by 7 bases and J by 2 bases, and 12 bases separated the two germline ends. There are 14 residues in the CDR3. From germline, CDR1 is SNHLY and CDR2 FYNNEI.

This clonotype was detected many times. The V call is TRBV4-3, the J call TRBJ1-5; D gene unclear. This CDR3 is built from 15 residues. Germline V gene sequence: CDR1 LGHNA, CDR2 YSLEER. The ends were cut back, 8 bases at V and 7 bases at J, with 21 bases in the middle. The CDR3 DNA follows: TGCGCCAGCGCCCTCGAGCGGGGTCCTCGGCAGCCCCAGCATTTT. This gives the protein CASALERGPRQPQHF.

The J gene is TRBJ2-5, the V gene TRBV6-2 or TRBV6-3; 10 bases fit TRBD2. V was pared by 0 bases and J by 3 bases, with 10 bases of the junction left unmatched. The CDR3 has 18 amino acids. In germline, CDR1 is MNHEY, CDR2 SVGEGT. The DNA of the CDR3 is TGTGCCAGCAGTTACTCTACAGCGGGAGGGGGACGAGAAGAGACCCAGTACTTC. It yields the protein CASSYSTAGGGREETQYF.